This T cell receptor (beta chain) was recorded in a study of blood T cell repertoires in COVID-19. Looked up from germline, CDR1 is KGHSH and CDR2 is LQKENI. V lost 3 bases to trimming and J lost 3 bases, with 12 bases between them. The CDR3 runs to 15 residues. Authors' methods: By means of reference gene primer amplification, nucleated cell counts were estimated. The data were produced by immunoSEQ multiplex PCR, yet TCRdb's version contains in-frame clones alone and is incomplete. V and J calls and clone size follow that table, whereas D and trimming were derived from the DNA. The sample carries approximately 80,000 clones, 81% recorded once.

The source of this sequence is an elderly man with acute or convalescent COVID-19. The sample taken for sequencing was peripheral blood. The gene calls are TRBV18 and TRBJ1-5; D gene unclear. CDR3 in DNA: TGTGCCAGCTCACCCCTCCGGGATTCCAATCAGCCCCAGCATTTT. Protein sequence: CASSPLRDSNQPQHF.